This TCR beta chain was sequenced in a study of T cells in Graves' hyperthyroidism and ophthalmopathy. Findings and limits, study-wide: Ophthalmopathy got predicted by the model a median around 6.8 months before its onset. From stable hyperthyroidism, ophthalmopathy was separated by a 13 V-J model.

This clonotype was counted many times. Its antigen is still unknown. What was amplified from RNA transcripts were TCR beta CDR3 regions. HTBI primers drove first-round RT-PCR of the TCR CDR3. Each CDR3 protein gets one entry after TCRdb re-called the multiplex PCR reads with MiXCR. The sample includes fewer than 900,000 distinct CDR3 sequences, 16% seen only once; the top ten take under 9.5%. Patients were excluded because of uncontrolled infection, other autoimmune disease, pregnancy or lactation. Trimming shortened V by 7 bases and J by 4 bases, and 11 bases separated the two germline ends. This CDR3 comprises 12 residues.

The chain couples TRBV12-3 or TRBV12-4 to TRBJ2-7; either TRBD1 or TRBD2 may supply D (5 bases each). Sequencing was carried out using blood. The clonotype comes from a man aged 18-30 years with Graves' hyperthyroidism. CDR3 DNA: TGTGCCAGCACAAATGGGGGTTACGAGCAGTACTTC. Protein: CASTNGGYEQYF.